This T cell receptor (beta chain) was recorded in a study of T-cell memory formation after mild COVID-19 (dated by TCRdb to the early 2020s). Looking at the study overall: TCR sequence clusters from the two donors were found to be largely donor specific. In a couple of donors, T-cell clones that expanded and contracted after mild COVID-19 were tracked by sequencing TCRalpha and TCRbeta repertoires over time. The cohort was made up of two young adult volunteers, one female and one male, who were previously healthy. What the study reported, not specific to this receptor: From day 15 to 85, contracting clones showed balanced CD4/CD8 phenotypes, whereas a second wave of clones that expanded from day 15 to 37 leaned towards CD4+. Some responding clones were found in pre-infection memory, which suggests that pre-existing cross-reactive memory T cells took part in the SARS-CoV-2 response. SARS-CoV-2 specificity was not confirmed for the second-wave clones peaking on day 37. The study covered only a couple of mild cases, and larger cohorts including severe cases with pre-infection samples were considered necessary. Contracting CD4+ clones appeared mostly in the CM and EM memory subsets, whereas CD8+ clones were enriched in EMRA.

CDR1 and CDR2 (SEHNR, FQNEAQ) derive from the germline V gene (reference sequence). V gives up 5 bases and J gives up 4 bases, and the segment between their germline ends measures 15 bases. There are 14 amino acids in the CDR3, from cysteine to phenylalanine inclusive. CDR3 DNA only is kept here, 42 bases in frame from base 1. PBMCs were isolated by Ficoll-Paque density gradient centrifugation. As concerns this clonotype: This receptor's antigen is unknown. Per-nucleotide qualities are absent, and no much larger clonotype sits a single base away.

Sequencing instrument: Illumina NovaSeq 6000. TCRalpha and TCRbeta cDNA libraries were constructed by 5'RACE with constant-segment primers, with sample barcodes and unique molecular identifiers being introduced. RNA was extracted from every sample with Trizol reagent. The libraries were amplified in two PCR steps, and the second step added a second sample barcode and Illumina TruSeq adapters. Sequencing of libraries was performed on an Illumina NovaSeq with 2 x 150 bp paired-end reads. The study's own analysis went as follows. The reads were demultiplexed and collapsed into UMI-guided consensus sequences using migec v1.2.7. With mixcr v2.1.11, UMI consensuses were aligned to TRA and TRB V and J templates and assembled into clonotypes. Expanded or contracted clonotypes were those called significant by both edgeR and NoisET, with noise models trained on biological replicates. edgeR calls used a false discovery rate-adjusted p below 0.01 and a log2 fold-change threshold of 1. PCA with hierarchical clustering of max-normalized trajectories of the 1000 most abundant clonotypes was used as exploratory dynamics analysis. Separately sequenced CD4+ and CD8+ repertoires were used to assign the CD4 or CD8 phenotype of responding clones. TCRdb ran its own pipeline on the public reads, namely fastp trimming at Q25 and MiXCR clone calling, and kept in-frame beta chains. Each CDR3 protein gets just one entry, which takes the most common genes and DNA from the rows behind it. V and J calls and clone size were set by TCRdb, not the authors. Counted in this sample were 120,000 to 150,000 distinct CDR3 sequences; 14% of them appeared once. The top ten clonotypes cover about 27% of the sample.

The rearrangement combines TRBV7-9 with TRBJ2-7; the D gene identity is not certain. This sequence originates from an adult woman who had mild COVID-19 (a few samples of this study predate the infection). The sample titles of this study are shuffled in the database, so cell type and time point are left out; the donor was told from shared clones. The sample taken for sequencing was PBMCs or a T cell subset sorted from them (not recorded which). The DNA sequence is given as TGTGCCAGCAGCCCCCCGGGTCGGCTTTACGAGCAGTACTTC. It codes for CASSPPGRLYEQYF.